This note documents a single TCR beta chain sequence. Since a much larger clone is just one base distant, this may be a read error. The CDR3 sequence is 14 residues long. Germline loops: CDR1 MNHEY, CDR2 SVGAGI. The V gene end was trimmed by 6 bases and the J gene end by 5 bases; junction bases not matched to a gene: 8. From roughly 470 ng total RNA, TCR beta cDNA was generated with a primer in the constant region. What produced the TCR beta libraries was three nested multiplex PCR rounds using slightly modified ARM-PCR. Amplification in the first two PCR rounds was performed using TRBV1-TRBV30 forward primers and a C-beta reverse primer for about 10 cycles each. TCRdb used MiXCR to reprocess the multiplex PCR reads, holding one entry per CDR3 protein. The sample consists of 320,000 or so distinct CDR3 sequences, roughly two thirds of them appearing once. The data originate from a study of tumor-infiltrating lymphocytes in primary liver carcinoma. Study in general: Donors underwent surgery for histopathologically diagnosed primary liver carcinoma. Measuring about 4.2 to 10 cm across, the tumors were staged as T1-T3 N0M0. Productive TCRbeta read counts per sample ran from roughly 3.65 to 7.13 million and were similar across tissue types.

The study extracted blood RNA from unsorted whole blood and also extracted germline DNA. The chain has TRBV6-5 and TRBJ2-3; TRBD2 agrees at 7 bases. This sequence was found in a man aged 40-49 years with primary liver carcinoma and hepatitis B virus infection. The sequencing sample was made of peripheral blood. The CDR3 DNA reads TGTGCCAGCAGCGGGAGGTTCAGGATAGATACGCAGTATTTT. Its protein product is CASSGRFRIDTQYF.